Detailed here is one TCR beta chain. Its antigen is unidentified. Whole blood, unsorted for T cells, was the source of total RNA. TCRdb reprocessed the 5' RACE reads; each CDR3 protein has one entry and no DNA is given. In all, the sample yields approximately 330,000 distinct CDR3 sequences. The CDR3 sequence is 14 residues long. This record belongs to a study of monozygotic twins with inflammatory bowel disease. Study-level findings and limits: Different subtypes (of T cells) could not be told apart from one another. No detectable difference in repertoire similarity separated concordant from discordant twins, possibly as a result of limited power. Treatment differences in immunosuppression may have added variability to the repertoires of patients.

This chain joins TRBV12-3 or TRBV12-4 and TRBJ2-5; without DNA, the TCRdb call of TRBD1 cannot be checked. The TCR sequence derives from a human donor with ulcerative colitis or Crohn's disease, or a healthy co-twin of an affected twin (not recorded which). The sequenced sample consisted of blood. The CDR3 sequence is CASSPNGGLETQYF.